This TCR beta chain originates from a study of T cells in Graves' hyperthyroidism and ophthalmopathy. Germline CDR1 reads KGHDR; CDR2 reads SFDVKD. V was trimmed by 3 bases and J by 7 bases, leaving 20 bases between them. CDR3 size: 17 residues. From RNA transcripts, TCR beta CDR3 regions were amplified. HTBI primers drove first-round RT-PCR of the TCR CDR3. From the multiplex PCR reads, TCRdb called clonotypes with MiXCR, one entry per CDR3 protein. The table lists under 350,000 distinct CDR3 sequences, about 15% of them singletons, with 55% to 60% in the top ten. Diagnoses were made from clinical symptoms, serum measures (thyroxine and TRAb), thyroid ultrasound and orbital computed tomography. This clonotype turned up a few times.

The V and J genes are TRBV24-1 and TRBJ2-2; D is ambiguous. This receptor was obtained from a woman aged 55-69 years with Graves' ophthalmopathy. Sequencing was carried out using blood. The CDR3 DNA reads TGTGCCACCAGTGATCGCCCCCTCCGGGCCGCCGGCGGGGAGCTGTTTTTT. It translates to CATSDRPLRAAGGELFF.